The entry below gives a single TCR beta chain sequence along with its context. This entry belongs to a study of blood T cell repertoires in COVID-19. There are 14 residues in the CDR3. In germline, CDR1 is LNHDA, CDR2 SQIVND (reference sequence). Trimming cost V 4 bases and J 7 bases; bases outside gene matches: 6. Authors' data handling: Reference gene primer amplification yielded estimated nucleated cell counts. Assay used: immunoSEQ multiplex PCR; TCRdb lists only in-frame clones, some missing. From that table come the V and J calls and clone size; the DNA was used to work out D and trimming. The sample contains a few hundred thousand clones, around 90% of which appear only once.

This clonotype was sampled from a woman between 18 and 29 years old with acute COVID-19. The V and J genes are TRBV19 and TRBJ2-1; TRBD2 matches at 8 bases. The sequenced material came from PBMCs or T cells enriched from blood (not recorded which). The CDR3 here is CASSRTSIVNEQFF. The CDR3 nucleotides read TGTGCCAGTAGTAGGACTAGCATCGTAAATGAGCAGTTCTTC.